This TCR beta chain comes out of a study of shared clonotypes between healthy human individuals. The table came from immunoSEQ multiplex PCR; TCRdb's copy has only in-frame clones and leaves some out. The data show roughly 2.2 million clones, around 90% seen once. V lost 1 base and J lost 0, with 8 bases in between. This CDR3 has 15 residues. The germline CDR1 and CDR2 sequences are SGHNT and YYREEE (reference sequence). The TCR comes from a man aged 18-30 years in good health. Some clones in this sample may be carry-over from other donors' samples. The chain has TRBV5-4 and TRBJ2-1, with a tentative D call TRBD2 (5 bases). Sequencing input: naive CD4+ T cells from PBMCs. Subset: CD45RA+ positively selected. For the CDR3, the DNA is TGTGCCAGCAGCTTGCGTGGGAGCTCCTACAATGAGCAGTTCTTC. The encoded protein is CASSLRGSSYNEQFF.